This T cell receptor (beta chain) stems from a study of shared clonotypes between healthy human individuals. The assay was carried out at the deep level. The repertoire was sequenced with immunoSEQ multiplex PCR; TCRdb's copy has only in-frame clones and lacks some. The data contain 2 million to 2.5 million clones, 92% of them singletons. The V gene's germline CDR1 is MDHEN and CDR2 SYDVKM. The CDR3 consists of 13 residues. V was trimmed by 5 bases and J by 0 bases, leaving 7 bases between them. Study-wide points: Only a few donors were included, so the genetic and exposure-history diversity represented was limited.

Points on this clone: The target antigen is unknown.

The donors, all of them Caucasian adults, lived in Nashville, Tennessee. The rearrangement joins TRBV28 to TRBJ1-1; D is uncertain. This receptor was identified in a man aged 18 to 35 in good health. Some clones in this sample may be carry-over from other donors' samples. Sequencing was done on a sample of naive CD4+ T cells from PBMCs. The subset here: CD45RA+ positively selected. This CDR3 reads CASSGRLNTEAFF. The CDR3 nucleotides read TGTGCCAGCAGTGGACGGTTGAACACTGAAGCTTTCTTT.